A single sample gave rise to the 13 T cell receptor beta chains below, sequenced in a study of OX40 agonist ivuxolimab in advanced cancers. Repertoires were generated with immunoSEQ multiplex PCR, while TCRdb's copy carries only in-frame clones and drops some. The repertoire consists of fewer than 120,000 clones, with roughly 87% occurring once and the leading ten covering 0.25% to 0.3%. The sample in question was CD4+ or CD8+ T cells sorted from blood, obtained in a trial of the OX40 agonist ivuxolimab. These receptors were taken from an adult with an advanced solid tumor such as melanoma, head and neck, liver or kidney cancer.

This rearrangement joins TRBV2 to TRBJ1-1, with 8 positions matching TRBD1. This CDR3 comprises 16 residues. Trimming at V came to 7 bases and at J to 1 base, leaving 11 bases not matched to a gene. The germline V gene has CDR1 SNHLY and CDR2 FYNNEI. CDR3 in amino acids: CASKRGQAISNTEAFF. In nucleotides, the CDR3 is TGTGCCAGCAAAAGGGGACAGGCTATTTCGAACACTGAAGCTTTCTTT.

This clone was observed a single time. This chain joins TRBV6-1 and TRBJ1-2; 7 positions agree with TRBD1. J lost 4 bases, V lost 1 base, and 3 bases had no gene match. The CDR3 totals 14 residues. The germline V gene has CDR1 MNHNS and CDR2 SASEGT. This chain's CDR3 is CASSEGGQSYGYTF. Here the CDR3 DNA reads TGTGCCAGCAGTGAAGGGGGACAGTCCTATGGCTACACCTTC.

The chain combines TRBV4-1 with TRBJ2-2; D is undetermined. This CDR3 is 14 amino acids long. V lost 1 base and J lost 2, with 5 bases in between. The germline CDR1 and CDR2 sequences are MGHRA and YSYEKL. The CDR3 reads CASSQGLNTGELFF. The CDR3 DNA reads as TGCGCCAGCAGCCAAGGACTCAACACCGGGGAGCTGTTTTTT.

This sequence joins TRBV2 and TRBJ1-1, with D unclear. The germline V gene encodes CDR1 SNHLY and CDR2 FYNNEI. The CDR3 totals 10 residues. V was clipped by 4 bases and J by 11 bases, with 8 bases between them. CDR3 region: CASSVGRAFF. The CDR3 DNA reads as TGTGCCAGCAGTGTTGGACGGGCTTTCTTT.

V is TRBV11-2 and J is TRBJ1-3; possibly TRBD1 for D (5 bases). Germline CDR1 reads SGHAT; CDR2 reads FQNNGV. Deletions cut 0 bases from V and 3 bases from J, with 6 bases between. This CDR3 region has 14 residues. The CDR3 protein is CASSLDRVGNTIYF. As DNA, the CDR3 is TGTGCCAGCAGCTTAGACAGGGTTGGAAACACCATATATTTT.

V usage is TRBV19 and J usage is TRBJ1-5; D perhaps matches TRBD1 (5 bases). Trimming cost V 4 bases and J 1 base, with 11 bases left between them. The CDR3 is made up of 15 amino acids. Germline loops: CDR1 LNHDA, CDR2 SQIVND (reference sequence). The CDR3: CASSKQDWSNQPQHF. The DNA of the CDR3 is TGTGCCAGTAGTAAACAGGACTGGAGCAATCAGCCCCAGCATTTT.

This clone showed up just once. The chain employs TRBV18 and TRBJ2-5, with unresolved D. This CDR3 has 14 residues. Germline V gives CDR1 KGHSH, CDR2 LQKENI. The V end was cut by 4 bases, the J end by 5 bases, with 14 bases between. Here the CDR3 DNA reads TGTGCCAGCTCACTACCCGGCGCGTATGAGACCCAGTACTTC. Translating it yields CASSLPGAYETQYF.

The CDR3 protein is CASSSHRGRYEQYF. In DNA form, the CDR3 reads TGTGCCAGTAGTAGTCACAGGGGAAGATACGAGCAGTACTTC. V is TRBV19 and J is TRBJ2-7, with 7 bases identical to TRBD1. The trim removed 4 bases at V and 4 bases at J, leaving 7 bases unmatched. Germline V CDR1 and CDR2: LNHDA, SQIVND (reference sequence). CDR3 length equals 14 residues.

The chain is built from TRBV19 and TRBJ2-3; 7 nucleotides agree with TRBD1. The CDR3 has 16 amino acids. The germline V gene has CDR1 LNHDA and CDR2 SQIVND (reference sequence). J lost 0 bases, V lost 5 bases, and 8 bases had no gene match. The CDR3 is CASSPRDRLSTDTQYF. The DNA of the CDR3 is TGTGCCAGTAGTCCCCGGGACAGACTAAGCACAGATACGCAGTATTTT.

The rearrangement uses TRBV19 and TRBJ1-1, with 9 bases that match TRBD1. The CDR3 is 13 amino acids. The germline V gene encodes CDR1 LNHDA and CDR2 SQIVND (reference sequence). V gave up 8 bases and J gave up 4 bases; unmatched junction bases: 5. This CDR3 is CASGQQGATEAFF. The CDR3 coding sequence is TGTGCCAGTGGCCAACAGGGGGCCACTGAAGCTTTCTTT.

This chain links TRBV5-4 with TRBJ1-1; 9 bases fit TRBD1. Per the germline V gene, CDR1 is SGHNT and CDR2 is YYREEE (reference sequence). CDR3 size: 17 residues. Trimming at V came to 4 bases and at J to 0 bases, leaving 10 bases not matched to a gene. The DNA for the CDR3 is TGTGCCAGCAGCCCACAGGGGGCGGGTTACATGAACACTGAAGCTTTCTTT. This sequence encodes CASSPQGAGYMNTEAFF.

This chain uses TRBV7-2 with TRBJ2-7; 7 nucleotides line up with TRBD2. From germline, CDR1 is SGHTA and CDR2 FQGNSA. The CDR3 sequence is 15 residues long. With V trimmed by 5 bases and J by 4 bases, 11 bases remained unmatched. The DNA of the CDR3 is TGTGCCAGCAGCCCCTTGAGTGGGAGGGCTTACGAGCAGTACTTC. This sequence encodes CASSPLSGRAYEQYF.

This chain links TRBV28 with TRBJ2-2; 9 bases are a match to TRBD1. V dropped 6 bases and J dropped 4; count of bases not matched to a gene: 9. Germline CDR1 MDHEN, CDR2 SYDVKM. The CDR3 has 16 residues. This CDR3 is CASSLTGGSGTGELFF. CDR3 sequence (DNA): TGTGCCAGCAGCTTGACAGGGGGTTCGGGCACCGGGGAGCTGTTTTTT.